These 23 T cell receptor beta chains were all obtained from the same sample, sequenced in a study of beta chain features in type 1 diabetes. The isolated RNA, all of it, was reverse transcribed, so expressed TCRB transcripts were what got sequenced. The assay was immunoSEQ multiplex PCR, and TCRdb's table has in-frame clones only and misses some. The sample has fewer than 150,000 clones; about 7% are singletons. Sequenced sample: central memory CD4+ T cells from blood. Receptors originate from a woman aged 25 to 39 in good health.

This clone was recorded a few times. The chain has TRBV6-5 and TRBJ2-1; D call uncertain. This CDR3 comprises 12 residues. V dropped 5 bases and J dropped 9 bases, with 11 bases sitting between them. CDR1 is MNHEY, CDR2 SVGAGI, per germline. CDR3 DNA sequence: TGTGCCAGCAGTGTCGAATCGGGTGAGCAGTTCTTC. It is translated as CASSVESGEQFF.

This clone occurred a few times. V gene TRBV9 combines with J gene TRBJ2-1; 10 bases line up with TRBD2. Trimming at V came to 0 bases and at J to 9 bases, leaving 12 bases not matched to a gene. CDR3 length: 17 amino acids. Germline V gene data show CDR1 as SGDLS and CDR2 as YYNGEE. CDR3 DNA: TGTGCCAGCAGCGTAGGTCAGGCTAGCGGGAGTGGTACTGAGCAGTTCTTC. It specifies CASSVGQASGSGTEQFF.

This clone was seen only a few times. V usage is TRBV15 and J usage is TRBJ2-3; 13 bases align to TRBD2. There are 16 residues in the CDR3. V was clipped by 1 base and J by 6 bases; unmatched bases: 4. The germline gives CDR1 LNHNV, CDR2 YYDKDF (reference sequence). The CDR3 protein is CATSRVRTSGSDTQYF. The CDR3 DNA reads TGTGCCACCAGCAGAGTAAGGACTAGCGGGAGTGATACGCAGTATTTT.

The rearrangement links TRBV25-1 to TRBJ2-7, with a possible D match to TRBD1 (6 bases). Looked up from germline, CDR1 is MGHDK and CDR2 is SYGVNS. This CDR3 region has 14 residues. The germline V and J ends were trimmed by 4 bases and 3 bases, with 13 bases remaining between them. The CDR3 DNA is TGTGCCAGCAGTGGAACAAGGGGGAGCTACGAGCAGTACTTC. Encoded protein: CASSGTRGSYEQYF.

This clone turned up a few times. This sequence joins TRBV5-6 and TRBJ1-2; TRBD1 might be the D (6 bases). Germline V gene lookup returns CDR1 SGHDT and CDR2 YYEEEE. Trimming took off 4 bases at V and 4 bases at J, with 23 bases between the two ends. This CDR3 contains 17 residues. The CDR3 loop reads CASSTPGVGALPYGYTF. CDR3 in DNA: TGTGCCAGCAGCACCCCAGGGGTGGGGGCGCTCCCCTATGGCTACACCTTC.

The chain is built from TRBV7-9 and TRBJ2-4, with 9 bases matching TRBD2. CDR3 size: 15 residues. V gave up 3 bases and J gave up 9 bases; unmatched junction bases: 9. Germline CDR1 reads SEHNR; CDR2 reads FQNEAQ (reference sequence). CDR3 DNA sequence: TGTGCCAGCAGCTTGATGGCTAGCGGGACTCGCATTCAGTACTTC. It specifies CASSLMASGTRIQYF.

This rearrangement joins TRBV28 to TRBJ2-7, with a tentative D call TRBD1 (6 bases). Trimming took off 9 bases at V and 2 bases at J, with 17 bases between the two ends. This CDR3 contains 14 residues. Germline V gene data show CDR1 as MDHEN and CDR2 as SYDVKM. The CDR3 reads CASRTDRPPYEQYF. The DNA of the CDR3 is TGTGCCAGTCGAACTGACAGGCCCCCCTACGAGCAGTACTTC.

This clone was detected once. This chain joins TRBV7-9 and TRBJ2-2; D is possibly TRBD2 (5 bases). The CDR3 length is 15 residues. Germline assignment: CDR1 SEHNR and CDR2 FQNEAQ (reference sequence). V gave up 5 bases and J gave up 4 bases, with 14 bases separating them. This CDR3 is CASSRRGLSTGELFF. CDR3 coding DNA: TGTGCCAGCAGCCGCCGGGGTCTTTCCACCGGGGAGCTGTTTTTT.

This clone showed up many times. The CDR3 DNA sequence: TGTGCCAGCAGCTTGGGGGGACTAGCGGGAGCAGTCGAGCAGTACTTC. Translated: CASSLGGLAGAVEQYF. V usage is TRBV5-4 and J usage is TRBJ2-7; TRBD2 matches 14 bases. The CDR3 contains 16 residues. Trimming took 0 bases from V and 6 from J; bases not matched to a gene: 5. Per germline, CDR1 SGHNT and CDR2 YYREEE (reference sequence).

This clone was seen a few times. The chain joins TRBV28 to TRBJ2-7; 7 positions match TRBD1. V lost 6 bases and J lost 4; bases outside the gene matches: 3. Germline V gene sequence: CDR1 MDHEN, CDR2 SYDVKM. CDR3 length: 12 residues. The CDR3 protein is CASRGQPYEQYF. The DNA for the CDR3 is TGTGCCAGCAGGGGACAGCCTTACGAGCAGTACTTC.

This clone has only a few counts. CDR3 sequence reads: CASSYFEKLFF. For the CDR3, the DNA is TGTGCCAGCAGTTATTTTGAAAAACTGTTTTTT. The chain couples TRBV2 to TRBJ1-4; the D is unclear. V lost 5 bases and J lost 7, with 5 bases in between. CDR1 is SNHLY, CDR2 FYNNEI, per germline. The CDR3 spans 11 residues.

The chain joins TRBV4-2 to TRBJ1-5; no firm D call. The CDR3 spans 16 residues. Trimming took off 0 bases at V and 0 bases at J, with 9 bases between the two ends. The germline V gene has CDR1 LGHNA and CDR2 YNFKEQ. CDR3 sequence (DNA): TGTGCCAGCAGCCAAGATGAGGGTTATAGCAATCAGCCCCAGCATTTT. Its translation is CASSQDEGYSNQPQHF.

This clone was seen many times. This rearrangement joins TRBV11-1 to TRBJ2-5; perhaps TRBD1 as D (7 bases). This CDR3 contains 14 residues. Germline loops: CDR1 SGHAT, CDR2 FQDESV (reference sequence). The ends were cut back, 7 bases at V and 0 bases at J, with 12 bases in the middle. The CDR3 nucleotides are TGTGCCAGCAACGCGGGACAGTACCAAGAGACCCAGTACTTC. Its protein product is CASNAGQYQETQYF.

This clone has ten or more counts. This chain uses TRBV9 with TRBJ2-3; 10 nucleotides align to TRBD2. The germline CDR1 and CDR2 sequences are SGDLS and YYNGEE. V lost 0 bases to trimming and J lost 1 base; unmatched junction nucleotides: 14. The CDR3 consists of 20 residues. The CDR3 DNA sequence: TGTGCCAGCAGCGTAGAGTTGGCCCCGAGGACTAGCGGCCGCACAGATACGCAGTATTTT. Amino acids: CASSVELAPRTSGRTDTQYF.

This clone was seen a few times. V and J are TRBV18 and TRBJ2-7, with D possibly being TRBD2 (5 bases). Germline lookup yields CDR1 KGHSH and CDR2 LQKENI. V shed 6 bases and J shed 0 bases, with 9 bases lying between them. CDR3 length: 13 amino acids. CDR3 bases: TGTGCCAGCTCGTCGACTACCTCCTACGAGCAGTACTTC. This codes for CASSSTTSYEQYF.

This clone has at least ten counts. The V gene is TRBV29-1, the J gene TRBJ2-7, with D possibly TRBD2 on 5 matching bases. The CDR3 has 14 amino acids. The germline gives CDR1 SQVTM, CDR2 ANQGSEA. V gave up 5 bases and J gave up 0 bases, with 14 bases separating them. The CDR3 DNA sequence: TGCAGCGTTCGGGCTAGCCCTAGCTCCTACGAGCAGTACTTC. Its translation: CSVRASPSSYEQYF.

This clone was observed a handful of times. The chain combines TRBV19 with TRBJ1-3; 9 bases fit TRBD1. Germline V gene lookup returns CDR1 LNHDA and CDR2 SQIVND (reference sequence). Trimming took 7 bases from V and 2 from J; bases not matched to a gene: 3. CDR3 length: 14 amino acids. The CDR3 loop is CASTWTGAGNTIYF. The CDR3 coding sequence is TGTGCCAGTACCTGGACAGGGGCTGGAAACACCATATATTTT.

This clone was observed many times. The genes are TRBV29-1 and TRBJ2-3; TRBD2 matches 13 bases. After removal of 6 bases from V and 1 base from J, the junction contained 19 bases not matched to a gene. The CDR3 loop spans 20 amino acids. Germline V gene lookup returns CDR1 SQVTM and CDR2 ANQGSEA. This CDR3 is CSVPLGLAGSTPFGTDTQYF. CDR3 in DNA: TGCAGCGTCCCATTGGGACTAGCGGGGAGTACCCCCTTCGGCACAGATACGCAGTATTTT.

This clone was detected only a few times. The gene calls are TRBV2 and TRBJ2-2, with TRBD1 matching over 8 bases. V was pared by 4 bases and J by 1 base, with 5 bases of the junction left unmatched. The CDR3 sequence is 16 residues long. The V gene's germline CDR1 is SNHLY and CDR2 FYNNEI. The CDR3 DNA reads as TGTGCCAGCAGTGGCCGGACAGGGAAGAACACCGGGGAGCTGTTTTTT. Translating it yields CASSGRTGKNTGELFF.

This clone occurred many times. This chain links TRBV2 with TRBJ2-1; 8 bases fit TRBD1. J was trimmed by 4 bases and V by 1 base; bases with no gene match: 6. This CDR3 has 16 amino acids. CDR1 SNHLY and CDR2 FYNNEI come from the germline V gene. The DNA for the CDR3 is TGTGCCAGCAGTGAAGTTTTGAGGACAGGGTACAATGAGCAGTTCTTC. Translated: CASSEVLRTGYNEQFF.

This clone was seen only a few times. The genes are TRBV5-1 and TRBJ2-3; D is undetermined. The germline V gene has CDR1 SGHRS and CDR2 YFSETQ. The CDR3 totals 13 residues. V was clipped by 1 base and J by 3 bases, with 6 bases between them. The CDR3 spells CASSLPQTDTQYF. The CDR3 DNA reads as TGCGCCAGCAGCTTGCCCCAGACAGATACGCAGTATTTT.

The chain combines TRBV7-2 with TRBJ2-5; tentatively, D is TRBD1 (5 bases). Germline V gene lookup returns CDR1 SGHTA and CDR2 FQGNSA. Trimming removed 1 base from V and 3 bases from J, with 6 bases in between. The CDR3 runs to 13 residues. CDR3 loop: CASSLEQEETQYF. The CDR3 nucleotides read TGTGCCAGCAGCTTAGAACAGGAAGAGACCCAGTACTTC.

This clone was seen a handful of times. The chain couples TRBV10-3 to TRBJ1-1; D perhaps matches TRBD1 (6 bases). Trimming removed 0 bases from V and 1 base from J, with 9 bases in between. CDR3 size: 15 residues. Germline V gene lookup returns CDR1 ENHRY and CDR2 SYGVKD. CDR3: CAISESGTKNTEAFF. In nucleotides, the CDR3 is TGTGCCATCAGTGAGTCCGGGACAAAGAACACTGAAGCTTTCTTT.